This T cell receptor beta chain was found in a study of beta chain features in type 1 diabetes. On this clone: What it binds is unknown.

This CDR3 contains 13 residues. With 6 bases clipped from V and 7 bases from J, the junction kept 6 bases outside the gene matches. Germline CDR1 reads MNHNS; CDR2 reads SASEGT. Every bit of the isolated RNA underwent reverse transcription, so sequencing read expressed TCRB transcripts. Sequencing used immunoSEQ multiplex PCR; TCRdb keeps in-frame clones, though not all of them. The sample holds hundreds of thousands of clones, less than 20% seen once. Findings and caveats of the study: Within each of all four CD4+ subsets, Type 1 diabetes patients had TCRB CDR3s that were moderately but significantly shorter.

The genes are TRBV6-1 and TRBJ2-7; TRBD1 aligns across 10 bases. The TCR comes from a man aged 18 to 30 in good health. The sample comprised naive CD4+ T cells from blood. CDR3 sequence: CASSGTGVTEQYF. Here the CDR3 DNA reads TGTGCCAGCAGCGGGACAGGGGTGACGGAGCAGTACTTC.